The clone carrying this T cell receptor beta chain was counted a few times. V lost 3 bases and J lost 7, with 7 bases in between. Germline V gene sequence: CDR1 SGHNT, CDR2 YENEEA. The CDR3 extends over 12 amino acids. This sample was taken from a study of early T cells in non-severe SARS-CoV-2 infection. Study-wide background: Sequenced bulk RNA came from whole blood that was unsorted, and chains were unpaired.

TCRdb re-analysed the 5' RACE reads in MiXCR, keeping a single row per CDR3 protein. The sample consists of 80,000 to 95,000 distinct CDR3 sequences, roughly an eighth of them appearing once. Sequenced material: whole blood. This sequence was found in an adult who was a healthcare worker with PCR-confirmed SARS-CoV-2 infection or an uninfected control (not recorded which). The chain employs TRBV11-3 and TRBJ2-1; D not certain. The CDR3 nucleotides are TGTGCCAGCAGCTTGATCGAGAATGAGCAGTTCTTC. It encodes CASSLIENEQFF.